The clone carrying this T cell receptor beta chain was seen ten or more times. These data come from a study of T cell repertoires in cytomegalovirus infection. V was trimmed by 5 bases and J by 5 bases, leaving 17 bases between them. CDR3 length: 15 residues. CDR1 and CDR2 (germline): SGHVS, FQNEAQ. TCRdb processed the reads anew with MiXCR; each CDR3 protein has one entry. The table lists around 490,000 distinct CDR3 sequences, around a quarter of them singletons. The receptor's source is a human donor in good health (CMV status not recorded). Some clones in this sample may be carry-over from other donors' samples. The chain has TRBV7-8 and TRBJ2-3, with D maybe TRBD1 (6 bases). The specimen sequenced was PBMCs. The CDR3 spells CASSEAPGVEDTQYF. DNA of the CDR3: TGTGCCAGCAGCGAGGCGCCAGGGGTTGAAGATACGCAGTATTTT.